This is a list of T cell receptor beta chains from one sample in a study of blood T cell repertoires in COVID-19. Produced via immunoSEQ multiplex PCR; TCRdb's table is partial and in-frame only. The top ten hold roughly 6.3% of the sample, which has about 300,000 clones, around 89% seen once. Sequencing was done on a sample of peripheral blood. All receptors derive from a woman aged 45-60 years with COVID-19, enrolled during active disease. Both conserved end residues are part of each CDR3. D genes are given only for firm matches. Part of the rows lack a size; the others show once, few, many or a class for expanded clones.

abundance: -
j_gene: TRBJ2-1
v_gene: TRBV3-1/TRBV3-2
d_gene: TRBD2
CDR3nt: TGTGCCAGCAGTCGCGGGACTAGCGCTTACAATGAGCAGTTCTTC
CDR3aa: CASSRGTSAYNEQFF

abundance: -
j_gene: TRBJ1-1
v_gene: TRBV19
d_gene: TRBD1
CDR3nt: TGTGCCAGTAGTATGGACAGGGTGAACACTGAAGCTTTCTTT
CDR3aa: CASSMDRVNTEAFF

abundance: -
j_gene: TRBJ1-1
v_gene: TRBV18
d_gene: -
CDR3nt: TGTGCCAGCTCACCACTTCCAGAGGGTGTCCGGAAGAACACTGAAGCTTTCTTT
CDR3aa: CASSPLPEGVRKNTEAFF

abundance: -
j_gene: TRBJ2-5
v_gene: TRBV7-2
d_gene: TRBD2
CDR3nt: TGTGCCAGCAGCTTATTTCGTGCGGGAGGCGGGGAGACCCAGTACTTC
CDR3aa: CASSLFRAGGGETQYF

abundance: -
j_gene: TRBJ1-2
v_gene: TRBV19
d_gene: -
CDR3nt: TGTGCCAGTAGTACTCGACAGGTTGGCTACACCTTC
CDR3aa: CASSTRQVGYTF

abundance: -
j_gene: TRBJ1-4
v_gene: TRBV6-5
d_gene: -
CDR3nt: TGTGCCAGCAGTTACTCCGGAGGTAATGAAAAACTGTTTTTT
CDR3aa: CASSYSGGNEKLFF

abundance: few
j_gene: TRBJ1-6
v_gene: TRBV25-1
d_gene: -
CDR3nt: TGTGCCAGCAGTCGTCTGACGGGTAGTAATTCACCCCTCCACTTT
CDR3aa: CASSRLTGSNSPLHF

abundance: -
j_gene: TRBJ1-6
v_gene: TRBV15
d_gene: TRBD1
CDR3nt: TGTGCCACCAGCCTGGACAGGGGTAATTCACCCCTCCACTTT
CDR3aa: CATSLDRGNSPLHF

abundance: -
j_gene: TRBJ2-7
v_gene: TRBV5-1
d_gene: -
CDR3nt: TGCGCCAGCAGCCCCGCAGGGGGGTACGAGCAGTACTTC
CDR3aa: CASSPAGGYEQYF

abundance: -
j_gene: TRBJ2-7
v_gene: TRBV5-6
d_gene: -
CDR3nt: TGTGCCAGCAGCGCCTACACAGACTACGAGCAGTACTTC
CDR3aa: CASSAYTDYEQYF

abundance: once
j_gene: TRBJ1-2
v_gene: TRBV15
d_gene: TRBD1
CDR3nt: TGTGCCACCAGCAGAGATCTCTGGGACAGCCATAAGTATGGCTACACCTTC
CDR3aa: CATSRDLWDSHKYGYTF

abundance: -
j_gene: TRBJ1-4
v_gene: TRBV5-1
d_gene: TRBD1
CDR3nt: TGCGCCAGCAGCTATGGGACAGGGTATGAAAAACTGTTTTTT
CDR3aa: CASSYGTGYEKLFF

abundance: -
j_gene: TRBJ2-4
v_gene: TRBV23-1
d_gene: TRBD2
CDR3nt: TGCGCCAGCAGTCCCTGTATAGGGAGGGCCCCCAAAAACATTCAGTACTTC
CDR3aa: CASSPCIGRAPKNIQYF

abundance: -
j_gene: TRBJ2-1
v_gene: TRBV18
d_gene: TRBD2
CDR3nt: TGTGCCAGCTCATCCCTGCGGGAGAATCGCAATGAGCAGTTCTTC
CDR3aa: CASSSLRENRNEQFF

abundance: -
j_gene: TRBJ2-7
v_gene: TRBV28
d_gene: TRBD2
CDR3nt: TGTGCCAGCAGTCTGGGGGGACTAGCGGGAGGGCCTAGCAGCGAGCAGTACTTC
CDR3aa: CASSLGGLAGGPSSEQYF

abundance: -
j_gene: TRBJ2-1
v_gene: TRBV5-1
d_gene: TRBD1
CDR3nt: TGCGCCAGCAGCTCGCGGACAGGGAGCTCCTACAATGAGCAGTTCTTC
CDR3aa: CASSSRTGSSYNEQFF

abundance: -
j_gene: TRBJ1-3
v_gene: TRBV11-1
d_gene: -
CDR3nt: TGTGCCAGCAGCTATCTAAACTCTGGAAACACCATATATTTT
CDR3aa: CASSYLNSGNTIYF

abundance: -
j_gene: TRBJ2-2
v_gene: TRBV7-9
d_gene: TRBD2
CDR3nt: TGTGCCAGCAGTCCGGGACTAGCTTATACCGGGGAGCTGTTTTTT
CDR3aa: CASSPGLAYTGELFF

abundance: -
j_gene: TRBJ2-1
v_gene: TRBV18
d_gene: -
CDR3nt: TGTGCCAGCTCACCATCATCAGTCAATGAGCAGTTCTTC
CDR3aa: CASSPSSVNEQFF

abundance: -
j_gene: TRBJ1-2
v_gene: TRBV5-4
d_gene: TRBD1
CDR3nt: TGTGCCAGCAGCGGAGACAGGGGGCGCAACTATGGCTACACCTTC
CDR3aa: CASSGDRGRNYGYTF

abundance: -
j_gene: TRBJ1-5
v_gene: TRBV2
d_gene: -
CDR3nt: TGTGCCAGCAGTGGCCAGGCGATCGGGCCCCAGCATTTT
CDR3aa: CASSGQAIGPQHF

abundance: -
j_gene: TRBJ2-4
v_gene: TRBV7-2
d_gene: TRBD2
CDR3nt: TGTGCCAGCAGCTTAGCGATGGCGGCGGGAGGTAGAAACATTCAGTACTTC
CDR3aa: CASSLAMAAGGRNIQYF

abundance: once
j_gene: TRBJ1-6
v_gene: TRBV25-1
d_gene: -
CDR3nt: TGTGCCAGCAGTGTTTGGGAGGGAAGGTCACCCCTCCACTTT
CDR3aa: CASSVWEGRSPLHF

abundance: once
j_gene: TRBJ1-5
v_gene: TRBV2
d_gene: -
CDR3nt: TGTGCCAGCAGCGTCCTCATGGAGCTTAGCGATCAGCCCCAGCATTTT
CDR3aa: CASSVLMELSDQPQHF

abundance: -
j_gene: TRBJ2-1
v_gene: TRBV7-9
d_gene: -
CDR3nt: TGTGCCAGCAGTTCTAGCGAGAGCTCCTACAATGAGCAGTTCTTC
CDR3aa: CASSSSESSYNEQFF

abundance: -
j_gene: TRBJ2-3
v_gene: TRBV7-9
d_gene: -
CDR3nt: TGTGCCAGCAGCTTACAGGGTAGGGCAGATACGCAGTATTTT
CDR3aa: CASSLQGRADTQYF

abundance: once
j_gene: TRBJ1-4
v_gene: TRBV2
d_gene: -
CDR3nt: TGTGCCAGCAGTGAATTGAGGGTGGTTAATGAAAAACTGTTTTTT
CDR3aa: CASSELRVVNEKLFF

abundance: -
j_gene: TRBJ2-7
v_gene: TRBV5-1
d_gene: TRBD2
CDR3nt: TGCGCCAGCAGGCGACTAGCGGCCCGAGGGGTCTACGAGCAGTACTTC
CDR3aa: CASRRLAARGVYEQYF

abundance: -
j_gene: TRBJ1-1
v_gene: TRBV7-9
d_gene: -
CDR3nt: TGTGCCAGCATTTCCTGGACAGAGAACACTGAAGCTTTCTTT
CDR3aa: CASISWTENTEAFF

abundance: once
j_gene: TRBJ1-2
v_gene: TRBV5-6
d_gene: TRBD1
CDR3nt: TGTGCCAGCAGCTTAACCGGGACAGGGGGCCGTGGCTACACCTTC
CDR3aa: CASSLTGTGGRGYTF

abundance: -
j_gene: TRBJ2-6
v_gene: TRBV5-6
d_gene: -
CDR3nt: TGTGCCAGCAGCTTGGTCGACAGAAGCGCCGGGGCCAACGTCCTGACTTTC
CDR3aa: CASSLVDRSAGANVLTF

abundance: once
j_gene: TRBJ2-6
v_gene: TRBV5-1
d_gene: -
CDR3nt: TGCGCCAGCAGCTTGACACCCTCTGGGGCCAACGTCCTGACTTTC
CDR3aa: CASSLTPSGANVLTF

abundance: -
j_gene: TRBJ2-3
v_gene: TRBV7-9
d_gene: TRBD1
CDR3nt: TGTGCCAGCAGCTCCGGGACAGGGGTTTCGGCAGATACGCAGTATTTT
CDR3aa: CASSSGTGVSADTQYF

abundance: once
j_gene: TRBJ1-2
v_gene: TRBV15
d_gene: -
CDR3nt: TGTGCCACCAGCAGGACGGGCTATGGCTACACCTTC
CDR3aa: CATSRTGYGYTF

abundance: -
j_gene: TRBJ2-7
v_gene: TRBV29-1
d_gene: TRBD1
CDR3nt: TGCAGCGTTTATACAGGGGCGGGTGAGCAGTACTTC
CDR3aa: CSVYTGAGEQYF

abundance: -
j_gene: TRBJ2-1
v_gene: TRBV9
d_gene: -
CDR3nt: TGTGCCAGCAGCGTATGGAGCTCCTACAATGAGCAGTTCTTC
CDR3aa: CASSVWSSYNEQFF

abundance: -
j_gene: TRBJ1-4
v_gene: TRBV7-9
d_gene: TRBD1
CDR3nt: TGTGCCAGCAGCCCTTGGACAGGGGGTAATGAAAAACTGTTTTTT
CDR3aa: CASSPWTGGNEKLFF

abundance: -
j_gene: TRBJ2-7
v_gene: TRBV24-1
d_gene: -
CDR3nt: TGTGCCACCAGTGATCCCACCAGGTCGTACGACGAGCAGTACTTC
CDR3aa: CATSDPTRSYDEQYF

abundance: -
j_gene: TRBJ2-5
v_gene: TRBV18
d_gene: TRBD2
CDR3nt: TGTGCCAGCTCACCAAGGTGGGGAGGGCAAGAGACCCAGTACTTC
CDR3aa: CASSPRWGGQETQYF

abundance: once
j_gene: TRBJ1-2
v_gene: TRBV7-9
d_gene: TRBD1
CDR3nt: TGTGCCAGCAGCTTAGGGGACAGGGGGGATGGCTACACCTTC
CDR3aa: CASSLGDRGDGYTF

abundance: -
j_gene: TRBJ1-2
v_gene: TRBV5-8
d_gene: -
CDR3nt: TGTGCCAGCAGCTTGGGAGGAAATGGCTACACCTTC
CDR3aa: CASSLGGNGYTF

abundance: once
j_gene: TRBJ1-4
v_gene: TRBV27
d_gene: TRBD1
CDR3nt: TGTGCCAGCAGTTCAGGACAGGGGAGTGAAAAACTGTTTTTT
CDR3aa: CASSSGQGSEKLFF